These 15 T cell receptor beta chains came from one sample sequenced in a study of blood T cell repertoires in COVID-19. Profiling relied on immunoSEQ multiplex PCR, and the TCRdb table lists in-frame clones only, not all of them. The sample contains 290,000 or so clones, 75% to 95% of which appear only once. Sequencing was done on a sample of PBMCs or T cells enriched from blood (not recorded which). These receptors all come from a woman under 40 who had recovered from COVID-19.

This chain uses TRBV10-3 with TRBJ1-5; no firm D call. Germline V gene data show CDR1 as ENHRY and CDR2 as SYGVKD. Trimming cost V 0 bases and J 8 bases, with 17 bases left between them. The CDR3 length is 16 residues. The CDR3 coding sequence is TGTGCCATCAGTGAGTCGAGGGCACCCGGAGGTGAGCCCCAGCATTTT. Translated, it gives CAISESRAPGGEPQHF.

The chain couples TRBV19 to TRBJ2-1; the D gene is possibly TRBD2 (5 bases). The V gene's germline CDR1 is LNHDA and CDR2 SQIVND (reference sequence). V was trimmed by 4 bases and J by 6 bases, leaving 16 bases between them. CDR3 length: 15 residues. CDR3 sequence: CASSKAVPSSNEQFF. CDR3 nucleotide sequence: TGTGCCAGTAGTAAAGCGGTCCCTTCGAGCAATGAGCAGTTCTTC.

This clone appeared once. V and J are TRBV7-9 and TRBJ2-1; TRBD2 matches at 9 bases. The CDR3 covers 16 residues. Unmatched junction bases numbered 5, after V lost 5 bases and J lost 0 bases. Germline V gene data show CDR1 as SEHNR and CDR2 as FQNEAQ (reference sequence). The CDR3 region has the DNA TGTGCCAGCAGCCCAGCTAGCGGGAACTCCTACAATGAGCAGTTCTTC. Amino acid sequence: CASSPASGNSYNEQFF.

Here the CDR3 DNA reads TGTGCCAGCAGTCAGCCTCCAGGGAAGAGGTCCTATAATTCACCCCTCCACTTT. Translated: CASSQPPGKRSYNSPLHF. The rearrangement links TRBV6-6 to TRBJ1-6; D might be TRBD1 (5 bases). This CDR3 has 18 amino acids. The ends were cut back, 5 bases at V and 1 base at J, with 18 bases in the middle. Germline V gene data show CDR1 as MNHNY and CDR2 as SVGAGI (reference sequence).

The rearrangement links TRBV20-1 to TRBJ2-1; 14 nucleotides line up with TRBD2. CDR3 length: 17 residues. V shed 3 bases and J 3 bases; nucleotides not matched to a gene: 7. Germline V lookup: CDR1 DFQATT, CDR2 SNEGSKA (reference sequence). Written as DNA, the CDR3 is TGCAGTGCTAGTGGGGACGGACTAGCGGGAGGCTACAATGAGCAGTTCTTC. Encoded protein: CSASGDGLAGGYNEQFF.

The chain joins TRBV6-5 to TRBJ2-5, with D unresolved. V was cut by 8 bases and J by 5 bases, with 12 bases left in between. Germline CDR1 is MNHEY and CDR2 is SVGAGI. The CDR3 is made up of 12 amino acids. This chain's CDR3 is CASSTKRETQYF. DNA of the CDR3: TGTGCCAGCTCCACAAAGAGGGAGACCCAGTACTTC.

The chain combines TRBV6-2 or TRBV6-3 with TRBJ2-5, with TRBD2 identical over 8 bases. Germline V gives CDR1 MNHEY, CDR2 SVGEGT. This CDR3 is 15 amino acids long. V shed 3 bases and J 5 bases; nucleotides not matched to a gene: 8. The CDR3 loop reads CASSYLIGRGETQYF. CDR3 DNA sequence: TGTGCCAGCAGTTATCTGATCGGGAGGGGGGAGACCCAGTACTTC.

The chain employs TRBV4-1 and TRBJ2-5, with a possible D match to TRBD1 (5 bases). Germline CDR1 MGHRA, CDR2 YSYEKL. The CDR3 is 13 amino acids. The V and J ends lost 4 bases and 3 bases respectively, with 9 bases between them. The chain's CDR3 is CASSRDRKETQYF. The DNA of the CDR3 is TGCGCCAGCAGCCGCGACAGAAAAGAGACCCAGTACTTC.

The sample holds one count of this clone. V is TRBV30 and J is TRBJ2-1, with 9 bases that match TRBD2. The V segment lost 3 bases and the J segment 0 bases; nucleotides outside the gene matches: 12. The CDR3 spans 18 residues. CDR1 and CDR2 from the germline V gene are GTSNPN and SVGIG (reference sequence). CDR3 sequence reads: CAWRPPASGESSYNEQFF. The CDR3 nucleotides are TGTGCCTGGAGGCCCCCCGCTAGCGGGGAAAGCTCCTACAATGAGCAGTTCTTC.

The CDR3 DNA reads TGTGCCAGCAGTTTCCGAAGACAGGGGAATTCACCCCTCCACTTT. As protein: CASSFRRQGNSPLHF. The chain employs TRBV6-2 or TRBV6-3 and TRBJ1-6; TRBD1 aligns across 8 bases. This CDR3 is built from 15 residues. J gave up 7 bases and V 4 bases, and 6 bases lay outside the gene matches. CDR1 is MNHEY and CDR2 is SVGEGT in the germline V gene.

This chain joins TRBV7-9 and TRBJ1-2; unclear D gene. Trimming removed 2 bases at V and 6 bases at J, with 13 bases between. From germline, CDR1 is SEHNR and CDR2 FQNEAQ (reference sequence). The length of the CDR3 is 14 residues. The DNA for the CDR3 is TGTGCCAGCAGCTTAAGGTCTAACTACGATGGCTACACCTTC. Amino acid sequence: CASSLRSNYDGYTF.

The chain links TRBV29-1 to TRBJ2-3; TRBD2 agrees at 7 bases. The CDR3 consists of 16 residues. V was clipped by 7 bases and J by 4 bases; unmatched bases: 17. CDR1 and CDR2 (germline): SQVTM, ANQGSEA. CDR3 bases: TGCAGCGCGCCCAGCGGCGGCGGGAGTGGCTCAGATACGCAGTATTTT. Residues: CSAPSGGGSGSDTQYF.

The chain employs TRBV3-1 (or the pseudogene TRBV3-2) and TRBJ1-1, with 7 bases matching TRBD1. V gave up 1 base and J gave up 4 bases; unmatched junction bases: 9. Germline CDR1 reads LGHDT; CDR2 reads YNNKEL (reference sequence). The CDR3 loop spans 16 amino acids. CDR3 in DNA: TGTGCCAGCAGCCAAGCTCCGGGACAGACGTTCACTGAAGCTTTCTTT. It specifies CASSQAPGQTFTEAFF.

The chain is built from TRBV30 and TRBJ2-2; D gene unclear. Between the trimmed V and J ends, which lost 1 base and 4 bases, there was a span of 10 bases. Per the germline V gene, CDR1 is GTSNPN and CDR2 is SVGIG (reference sequence). The CDR3 length is 14 residues. DNA for the CDR3: TGTGCCTGGAGTGGAGGTGGCCGCACCGGGGAGCTGTTTTTT. This encodes CAWSGGGRTGELFF.

The CDR3 nucleotides read TGTGCCACCAGCAGAGGAGCGGGAGAGTACAATGAGCAGTTCTTC. Translated, it gives CATSRGAGEYNEQFF. The chain combines TRBV15 with TRBJ2-1; 8 bases are a match to TRBD2. Germline V gives CDR1 LNHNV, CDR2 YYDKDF (reference sequence). CDR3 size: 15 residues. V was clipped by 1 base and J by 4 bases; unmatched bases: 3.